The 24 T cell receptor beta chains given below trace back to one sample, sequenced in a study of T-cell reconstitution after alpha-beta-depleted transplantation in children. Preparation of the TCRbeta library used unique molecular identifiers. A single record per CDR3 protein comes from TCRdb applying MiXCR to the PCR reads. The sample gives approximately 400,000 distinct CDR3 sequences, 15% to 20% of which show up once; approximately 28% is in the top ten. The material sequenced was PBMCs, mostly from graft donor cells, taken 360 days after TCRalphabeta/CD19-depleted stem cell transplant. Receptor source: a boy under two years old who had a stem cell transplant for Wiskott-Aldrich syndrome, so the T cells may come from the graft donor.

This chain links TRBV2 with TRBJ1-5; 9 bases line up with TRBD1. J lost 4 bases, V lost 7 bases, and 8 bases had no gene match. The CDR3 spans 15 residues. Germline V CDR1 and CDR2: SNHLY, FYNNEI. CDR3 sequence reads: CASTKGGTGNQPQHF. The DNA for the CDR3 is TGTGCCAGCACCAAAGGCGGGACAGGGAATCAGCCCCAGCATTTT.

This chain uses TRBV29-1 with TRBJ2-5, with D perhaps matching TRBD1 (5 bases). Deletions cut 6 bases from V and 5 bases from J, with 13 bases between. CDR3 length: 12 amino acids. CDR1 is SQVTM, CDR2 ANQGSEA, per germline. CDR3 in amino acids: CSVLQERETQYF. The DNA of the CDR3 is TGCAGCGTCCTACAGGAGAGGGAGACCCAGTACTTC.

The rearrangement links TRBV4-2 to TRBJ2-5; D is perhaps TRBD1 or TRBD2 (7 bases each). Germline V lookup: CDR1 LGHNA, CDR2 YNFKEQ. This CDR3 has 15 residues. Trimming shortened V by 4 bases and J by 5 bases, and 17 bases separated the two germline ends. The CDR3, as DNA: TGTGCCAGCAGCCTCGGGGAGGGGGCCGGGGAGACCCAGTACTTC. Its protein is CASSLGEGAGETQYF.

This CDR3 reads CASSLGRIGRSTGELFF. Written as DNA, the CDR3 is TGTGCCAGCAGCCTAGGGAGGATCGGACGTAGCACCGGGGAGCTGTTTTTT. The chain recombines TRBV7-9 with TRBJ2-2; tentative D call: TRBD2 (6 bases). The V end lost 5 bases, the J end lost 4 bases, and 20 bases lay between the germline ends. CDR3 length: 17 amino acids. The germline V gene encodes CDR1 SEHNR and CDR2 FQNEAQ (reference sequence).

The chain uses TRBV6-2 or TRBV6-3 and TRBJ2-7; 14 bases match TRBD2. CDR1 and CDR2 (germline): MNHEY, SVGEGT. The V gene end was trimmed by 10 bases and the J gene end by 0 bases; junction bases not matched to a gene: 14. The CDR3 length is 18 residues. This CDR3 reads CAIGQLGLAGALSYEQYF. DNA for the CDR3: TGTGCCATCGGACAGTTGGGACTAGCGGGAGCCCTCTCCTACGAGCAGTACTTC.

This rearrangement joins TRBV15 to TRBJ2-3; tentatively, D is TRBD2 (6 bases). CDR1 and CDR2 from the germline V gene are LNHNV and YYDKDF (reference sequence). The CDR3 has 16 residues. V lost 0 bases and J 4 bases, leaving 14 bases between the germline ends. The CDR3 sequence: CATSREGGKGADTQYF. The DNA of the CDR3 is TGTGCCACCAGCAGAGAAGGCGGGAAAGGGGCAGATACGCAGTATTTT.

This clonotype was counted only a few times. The chain employs TRBV20-1 and TRBJ2-7; 8 nucleotides agree with TRBD1. CDR3 length equals 14 residues. The germline V gene encodes CDR1 DFQATT and CDR2 SNEGSKA (reference sequence). With V trimmed by 1 base and J by 4 bases, 6 bases remained unmatched. The CDR3 spells CSARARTGRYEQYF. The CDR3, as DNA: TGCAGTGCTAGAGCCAGGACAGGGCGGTACGAGCAGTACTTC.

The table lists this clonotype with many counts. The chain joins TRBV24-1 to TRBJ2-1, with no clear D. CDR3 length equals 17 residues. CDR1 is KGHDR and CDR2 is SFDVKD in the germline V gene. V lost 0 bases, J lost 5 bases, and 16 bases lay in between. Written as DNA, the CDR3 is TGTGCCACCAGTGATTTGCCATCCGGACCAGAAGACAATGAGCAGTTCTTC. Protein: CATSDLPSGPEDNEQFF.

This clonotype was found many times. The rearrangement joins TRBV12-3 or TRBV12-4 to TRBJ2-2; 11 bases map to TRBD2. The CDR3 spans 15 residues. J gave up 6 bases and V 5 bases, and 5 bases lay outside the gene matches. The CDR3 reads CASSLIAGGPGELFF. In nucleotides, the CDR3 is TGTGCCAGCAGTCTTATAGCGGGAGGGCCCGGGGAGCTGTTTTTT.

This clonotype was observed once. The germline gene is not matched at one end of the junction; a read error may be the cause. The chain carries TRBV7-2 and TRBJ2-3, with TRBD2 identical over 11 bases. This CDR3 region has 17 residues. Germline CDR1 reads SGHTA; CDR2 reads FQGNSA. This chain's CDR3 is CASGLVASGRITDTQYF. CDR3 nucleotide sequence: TGTGCCAGCGGCTTAGTAGCTAGCGGGAGGATCACAGATACGCAGTATTTT.

V is TRBV7-2 and J is TRBJ1-6; D may be TRBD1 (6 bases). Trimming stripped 1 base from V and 5 bases from J, with 15 bases between. The CDR3 loop spans 17 amino acids. Germline V gene data show CDR1 as SGHTA and CDR2 as FQGNSA. This chain's CDR3 is CASSLVAKGGNNSPLHF. The CDR3 nucleotides are TGTGCCAGCAGCTTAGTCGCGAAAGGGGGAAATAATTCACCCCTCCACTTT.

This sequence joins TRBV19 and TRBJ1-6; weak D call: TRBD1 (6 bases). The V end lost 2 bases, the J end lost 9 bases, and 14 bases lay between the germline ends. The CDR3 loop spans 15 amino acids. Germline loops: CDR1 LNHDA, CDR2 SQIVND (reference sequence). CDR3 DNA sequence: TGTGCCAGTAGTATATGGCAGGGGAAAGGTTCACCCCTCCACTTT. Residues: CASSIWQGKGSPLHF.

J is TRBJ2-7 and V is TRBV10-3; tentatively, D is TRBD1 (5 bases). V lost 0 bases to trimming and J lost 0 bases, with 12 bases between them. The CDR3 contains 16 residues. Germline V gene lookup returns CDR1 ENHRY and CDR2 SYGVKD. This chain's CDR3 is CAISESIGHSSYEQYF. The DNA for the CDR3 is TGTGCCATCAGTGAGTCGATTGGACACAGCTCCTACGAGCAGTACTTC.

This sequence joins TRBV6-5 and TRBJ1-2; 7 bases fit TRBD1. The germline V gene encodes CDR1 MNHEY and CDR2 SVGAGI. With 4 bases clipped from V and 5 bases from J, the junction kept 10 bases outside the gene matches. This CDR3 region has 15 residues. The CDR3 reads CASSLTGTALYGYTF. The CDR3 DNA reads TGTGCCAGCAGTTTAACCGGGACAGCTTTATATGGCTACACCTTC.

The gene calls are TRBV4-2 and TRBJ2-5, with 7 nucleotides matching TRBD1. V gave up 2 bases and J gave up 2 bases; unmatched junction bases: 2. This CDR3 is built from 14 residues. CDR1 and CDR2 from the germline V gene are LGHNA and YNFKEQ. Here the CDR3 reads CASSQWGQQETQYF. The DNA of the CDR3 is TGTGCCAGCAGCCAATGGGGACAGCAAGAGACCCAGTACTTC.

This chain uses TRBV2 with TRBJ2-1; 7 nucleotides align to TRBD1. The CDR3 runs to 11 residues. Germline-derived CDR1 and CDR2 are SNHLY and FYNNEI. CDR3 protein: CCQGENNEQFF. The CDR3 bases are TGTTGCCAGGGGGAAAACAATGAGCAGTTCTTC.

The chain uses TRBV11-1 and TRBJ2-1, with 8 nucleotides matching TRBD2. This CDR3 region has 20 residues. With 0 bases clipped from V and 0 bases from J, the junction kept 13 bases outside the gene matches. Germline V CDR1 and CDR2: SGHAT, FQDESV (reference sequence). The chain's CDR3 is CASSLAMFRAGEGSYNEQFF. As DNA, the CDR3 is TGTGCCAGCAGCTTAGCGATGTTCCGAGCGGGAGAGGGCTCCTACAATGAGCAGTTCTTC.

This clonotype was counted only a few times. The J gene is TRBJ2-5, the V gene TRBV30; D tentatively fits TRBD1 or TRBD2 (5 bases each). Per the germline V gene, CDR1 is GTSNPN and CDR2 is SVGIG (reference sequence). CDR3 length: 14 amino acids. V lost 3 bases and J lost 1, with 12 bases in between. This CDR3 reads CAWSAMGRQETQYF. The CDR3 coding sequence is TGTGCCTGGAGCGCTATGGGACGCCAAGAGACCCAGTACTTC.

The chain has TRBV3-1 and TRBJ2-7; D unresolved. V gave up 5 bases and J gave up 3 bases, with 17 bases separating them. The CDR3 covers 15 residues. Germline assignment: CDR1 LGHDT and CDR2 YNNKEL (reference sequence). The CDR3 reads CASSKRPHSDYEQYF. The CDR3, as DNA: TGTGCCAGCAGCAAAAGACCTCATTCCGACTACGAGCAGTACTTC.

This clonotype was detected a few times. The CDR3 protein is CASSLGDRANTGELFF. As DNA, the CDR3 is TGTGCCAGCAGCTTAGGGGACCGCGCGAACACCGGGGAGCTGTTTTTT. The V and J genes are TRBV7-9 and TRBJ2-2, with D perhaps TRBD1 or TRBD2 (5 bases each). The CDR3 spans 16 residues. The V and J ends lost 1 base and 0 bases respectively, with 9 bases between them. Germline values: CDR1 SEHNR, CDR2 FQNEAQ (reference sequence).

The chain couples TRBV18 to TRBJ1-2; D not certain. This CDR3 has 13 residues. Germline V gives CDR1 KGHSH, CDR2 LQKENI. V lost 4 bases and J lost 3, with 9 bases in between. This CDR3 is CASSRDKDYGYTF. CDR3 coding DNA: TGTGCCAGCTCACGCGACAAAGACTATGGCTACACCTTC. The full variable domain, rest sourced from reference TRBV18 and TRBJ1-2, is NAGVMQNPRHLVRRRGQEARLRCSPMKGHSHVYWYRQLPEEGLKFMVYLQKENIIDESGMPKERFSAEFPKEGPSILRIQQVVRGDSAAYFCASSRDKDYGYTFGSGTRLTVV.

This chain uses TRBV29-1 with TRBJ2-5; the match to TRBD2 covers 9 bases. Looked up from germline, CDR1 is SQVTM and CDR2 is ANQGSEA. V was clipped by 8 bases and J by 1 base; unmatched bases: 8. CDR3 length equals 14 residues. CDR3 loop: CSSRGLAIQETQYF. CDR3 nucleotide sequence: TGCAGCTCGAGGGGACTAGCCATCCAAGAGACCCAGTACTTC.

There are many counts of this clonotype. The CDR3 spells CASSRTGGVETQYF. The DNA for the CDR3 is TGCGCCAGCAGCCGTACAGGGGGCGTTGAGACCCAGTACTTC. The J gene is TRBJ2-5, the V gene TRBV5-1, with 9 bases matching TRBD1. CDR1 is SGHRS, CDR2 YFSETQ, per germline. The CDR3 extends over 14 amino acids. Losses at the gene ends were 4 bases for V and 5 bases for J; bases not matched to a gene: 6.

This clonotype was found a few times. The V gene is TRBV6-1, the J gene TRBJ1-2; D call uncertain. CDR1 and CDR2 from the germline V gene are MNHNS and SASEGT. V gave up 2 bases and J gave up 0 bases, with 19 bases separating them. The CDR3 length is 18 residues. CDR3 nucleotides: TGTGCCAGCAGTGAAAGGGAGACTCATATCCTAGCTAACTATGGCTACACCTTC. Translated: CASSERETHILANYGYTF.